Listed here are 12 T cell receptor beta chains from one sample, sequenced in a study of T and B cells in COVID-19 patients. TRB rearrangements were amplified by multiplex PCR with BIOMED2 TRB-A/B primers. TCRdb re-derived calls from the multiplex PCR reads in MiXCR, one entry per CDR3 protein. Here the sample spans more than 3,000 distinct CDR3 sequences, approximately 22% being singletons. Blood genomic DNA input for TRB amplification was 250-500 ng. Sequencing used blood. These receptors originate from a human donor with active COVID-19.

The sample holds a few counts of this clonotype. The chain recombines TRBV4-3 with TRBJ1-4; D gene ambiguous. The CDR3 covers 15 residues. With 0 bases removed from V and 6 bases from J, the gap between germline ends came to 11 bases. Germline values: CDR1 LGHNA, CDR2 YSLEER. In nucleotides, the CDR3 is TGCGCCAGCAGCCAAGATTTCGGTACAGATGAAAAACTGTTTTTT. Translation gives CASSQDFGTDEKLFF.

This clonotype is medium-sized in the sample. V gene TRBV19 combines with J gene TRBJ1-2; TRBD1 matches at 9 bases. The trim removed 8 bases at V and 6 bases at J, leaving 7 bases unmatched. The germline CDR1 and CDR2 sequences are LNHDA and SQIVND (reference sequence). This CDR3 has 13 amino acids. CDR3 amino acids: CASAEQGAHGYTF. The CDR3 bases are TGTGCCAGTGCCGAACAGGGGGCCCATGGCTACACCTTC.

This clonotype is medium-sized by share. V is TRBV6-2 or TRBV6-3 and J is TRBJ1-2; D unresolved. V was pared by 8 bases and J by 1 base, with 14 bases between. There are 14 residues in the CDR3. CDR1 and CDR2 (germline): MNHEY, SVGEGT. The CDR3 protein is CASDPGSNNYGYTF. The CDR3 nucleotides read TGTGCCAGCGATCCCGGGTCGAATAACTATGGCTACACCTTC.

CDR3 coding DNA: TGCGCCAGCAGCTTGGATTTGGGCGCCTTTAGCTCCTACGAGCAGTACTTC. Its translation: CASSLDLGAFSSYEQYF. This chain joins TRBV5-1 and TRBJ2-7, with no clear D. Germline CDR1 and CDR2: SGHRS and YFSETQ. The CDR3 has 17 amino acids. Trimming took off 0 bases at V and 0 bases at J, with 16 bases between the two ends.

The gene calls are TRBV25-1 and TRBJ1-4, with D maybe TRBD1 (5 bases). This CDR3 has 17 residues. With 1 base removed from V and 8 bases from J, the gap between germline ends came to 20 bases. The V gene's germline CDR1 is MGHDK and CDR2 SYGVNS. CDR3 sequence: CASSELTDLPRSEKLFF. The CDR3 DNA reads TGTGCCAGCAGTGAATTGACAGATCTGCCGCGGAGCGAAAAACTGTTTTTT.

The V and J genes are TRBV11-3 and TRBJ2-1, with 8 bases identical to TRBD2. The junction had 6 bases not matched to a gene; V was cut back by 3 bases and J by 5 bases. This CDR3 spans 15 amino acids. CDR1 and CDR2 (germline): SGHNT, YENEEA. The CDR3 reads CASSLRGAGDNEQFF. In nucleotides, the CDR3 is TGTGCCAGCAGCTTGCGGGGGGCGGGTGACAATGAGCAGTTCTTC.

This clonotype rates as medium-sized. V and J are TRBV6-2 or TRBV6-3 and TRBJ2-5, with 12 bases matching TRBD2. There are 19 residues in the CDR3. The trim removed 0 bases at V and 4 bases at J, leaving 12 bases unmatched. Germline V gives CDR1 MNHEY, CDR2 SVGEGT. The CDR3: CASSYSLAGGPKGGETQYF. In nucleotides, the CDR3 is TGTGCCAGCAGTTACTCCCTAGCGGGAGGGCCAAAGGGTGGAGAGACCCAGTACTTC.

This clonotype rates as large. V is TRBV19 and J is TRBJ2-6; possibly TRBD1 for D (5 bases). CDR3 length: 15 residues. The V and J ends lost 11 bases and 0 bases respectively, with 14 bases between them. The germline V gene has CDR1 LNHDA and CDR2 SQIVND (reference sequence). The CDR3 DNA reads TGTGCCGCCAGGGCCCCTATCTCTGGGGCCAACGTCCTGACTTTC. Translating gives CAARAPISGANVLTF.

Within the sample, this clonotype is large. The rearrangement joins TRBV6-5 to TRBJ2-7; D call uncertain. The CDR3 has 13 residues. V gave up 5 bases and J gave up 5 bases, with 13 bases separating them. Germline lookup yields CDR1 MNHEY and CDR2 SVGAGI. Here the CDR3 DNA reads TGTGCCAGCAGTATCAGGAGATGGAACGAGCAGTACTTC. This sequence encodes CASSIRRWNEQYF.

Concerning this clonotype itself: A read error may produce the germline difference seen at one junction end. J is TRBJ2-1 and V is TRBV6-2 or TRBV6-3; 16 positions match TRBD2. CDR1 is MNHEY and CDR2 is SVGEGT in the germline V gene. The CDR3 covers 14 residues. CDR3 residues: CASTLGTSGGAYLF. The CDR3 region has the DNA TGTGCCAGCACCCTTGGGACTAGCGGGGGGGCCTATTTATTC.

This clonotype is judged large. The V gene is TRBV29-1, the J gene TRBJ2-3, with D possibly matching TRBD2 (5 bases). Germline values: CDR1 SQVTM, CDR2 ANQGSEA. CDR3 length: 14 residues. Deletions cut 4 bases from V and 0 bases from J, with 11 bases between. CDR3 sequence reads: CSVVLGSSTDTQYF. The CDR3, as DNA: TGCAGCGTTGTACTAGGATCTAGCACAGATACGCAGTATTTT.

By frequency in the sample, this clonotype is medium-sized. This chain uses TRBV5-4 with TRBJ1-3; the D gene is possibly TRBD1 (6 bases). The V gene lost 4 bases and the J gene lost 0 bases, with 17 bases spanning the gap. The CDR3 spans 17 residues. Germline CDR1 reads SGHNT; CDR2 reads YYREEE (reference sequence). The chain's CDR3 is CASSADRSGVSGNTIYF. CDR3 in DNA: TGTGCCAGCAGCGCCGACAGGTCCGGTGTCTCTGGAAACACCATATATTTT. Full variable domain (missing parts from reference TRBV5-4 and TRBJ1-3): ETGVTQSPTHLIKTRGQQVTLRCSSQSGHNTVSWYQQALGQGPQFIFQYYREEENGRGNFPPRFSGLQFPNYSSELNVNALELDDSALYLCASSADRSGVSGNTIYFGEGSWLTVV.